These 10 T cell receptor beta chains were sequenced from one sample in a study of T-cell memory formation after mild COVID-19. TCRdb processed the 5' RACE reads anew with MiXCR; each CDR3 protein has one entry. The data show roughly 100,000 distinct CDR3 sequences, about 18% seen once. Material for sequencing was PBMCs or a T cell subset sorted from them (not recorded which). All receptors derive from an adult woman who had mild COVID-19 (a few samples of this study predate the infection). Cell type and time point are not known.

The rearrangement links TRBV29-1 to TRBJ1-5, with D uncertain. V gave up 2 bases and J gave up 1 base, with 15 bases separating them. The CDR3 is made up of 16 amino acids. Germline values: CDR1 SQVTM, CDR2 ANQGSEA. The CDR3 DNA reads TGCAGCGTTGAAAAGTGTTGGGATAAGAGCAATCAGCCCCAGCATTTT. Protein sequence: CSVEKCWDKSNQPQHF.

This clonotype was counted between two and nine times. The chain joins TRBV12-3 or TRBV12-4 to TRBJ2-3, with TRBD2 matching over 8 bases. With 3 bases clipped from V and 10 bases from J, the junction kept 15 bases outside the gene matches. The CDR3 is made up of 16 amino acids. The CDR3 DNA sequence: TGTGCCAGCAGTTTCGGACTAGCTACTCCGTCTGATGCGCAGTATTTT. Translation gives CASSFGLATPSDAQYF.

The chain links TRBV4-3 to TRBJ2-7; possibly TRBD1 for D (5 bases). Germline CDR1 LGHNA, CDR2 YSLEER. The CDR3 consists of 15 residues. Between the trimmed V and J ends, which lost 0 bases and 2 bases, there was a span of 11 bases. The CDR3 DNA reads as TGCGCCAGCAGCCAAGATAGGGGCCACCCCTACGAGCAGTACTTC. Amino acids: CASSQDRGHPYEQYF.

The J gene is TRBJ2-7, the V gene TRBV5-1, with D possibly called TRBD1 or TRBD2 (5 bases each). Germline values: CDR1 SGHRS, CDR2 YFSETQ. The CDR3 loop spans 14 amino acids. Trimming took off 5 bases at V and 2 bases at J, with 14 bases between the two ends. The CDR3 sequence: CASRGQGETYEQYF. Written as DNA, the CDR3 is TGCGCCAGCAGAGGGCAGGGAGAAACCTACGAGCAGTACTTC.

Many counts were recorded for this clonotype. This sequence joins TRBV4-3 and TRBJ2-2, with D possibly TRBD2 on 7 matching bases. Germline-derived CDR1 and CDR2 are LGHNA and YSLEER. The ends were cut back, 2 bases at V and 7 bases at J, with 11 bases in the middle. This CDR3 spans 14 amino acids. The CDR3 DNA reads as TGCGCCAGCAGCCAACGGGGAGGGGGCGGGGAGCTGTTTTTT. This translates into CASSQRGGGGELFF.

This clonotype was recorded at least ten times. The rearrangement joins TRBV7-8 to TRBJ2-2; 9 bases map to TRBD2. This CDR3 comprises 14 residues. Looked up from germline, CDR1 is SGHVS and CDR2 is FQNEAQ. V lost 3 bases and J lost 5; bases outside the gene matches: 1. As DNA, the CDR3 is TGTGCCAGCAGCTTGCGGGGGGGGACCGGGGAGCTGTTTTTT. Translating it yields CASSLRGGTGELFF.

This clonotype was counted between two and nine times. This chain joins TRBV7-9 and TRBJ1-2; D is possibly TRBD1 (6 bases). Germline loops: CDR1 SEHNR, CDR2 FQNEAQ (reference sequence). V shed 5 bases and J shed 4 bases, with 20 bases lying between them. The CDR3 length is 16 residues. The CDR3 spells CASSQLGAGVSYGYTF. CDR3 DNA sequence: TGTGCCAGCAGCCAACTAGGGGCAGGGGTTTCCTATGGCTACACCTTC.

The chain carries TRBV5-6 and TRBJ2-1; 12 bases are a match to TRBD2. CDR1 and CDR2 from the germline V gene are SGHDT and YYEEEE. The CDR3 loop spans 17 amino acids. V was pared by 4 bases and J by 6 bases, with 11 bases of the junction left unmatched. This CDR3 reads CASSLPGLAGGPNEQFF. For the CDR3, the DNA is TGTGCCAGCAGCCTGCCGGGTCTAGCGGGAGGGCCCAATGAGCAGTTCTTC.

This chain joins TRBV4-1 and TRBJ2-2; D tentatively fits TRBD1 or TRBD2 (5 bases each). Between the trimmed V and J ends, which lost 4 bases and 3 bases, there was a span of 18 bases. This CDR3 comprises 17 residues. In germline, CDR1 is MGHRA, CDR2 YSYEKL. CDR3 coding DNA: TGCGCCAGCAGCCCCTTGAAACGGGACCCACACACCGGGGAGCTGTTTTTT. Amino acid sequence: CASSPLKRDPHTGELFF.

This chain joins TRBV7-6 and TRBJ2-1; 7 bases line up with TRBD2. CDR3 length equals 13 residues. From germline, CDR1 is SGHVS and CDR2 FNYEAQ. Trimming took 4 bases from V and 8 from J; bases not matched to a gene: 5. In nucleotides, the CDR3 is TGTGCCAGCAGCTGGGACTACAGCTATGAGCAGTTCTTC. Translation: CASSWDYSYEQFF.